The 20 T cell receptor beta chains below all came from one sample that was sequenced in a study of T cell responses to AZD1222 COVID-19 vaccine. Assay: immunoSEQ multiplex PCR; the TCRdb copy retains only in-frame clones and omits some. The top ten clones hold 5.5% to 8% of a sample with some 150,000 clones, roughly nine tenths of them seen once. The sequences come from peripheral blood, collected after recovery from COVID-19. These receptors all come from an adult who had recovered from COVID-19.

The chain uses TRBV7-9 and TRBJ1-1, with TRBD1 matching over 8 bases. From germline, CDR1 is SEHNR and CDR2 FQNEAQ (reference sequence). J gave up 1 base and V 3 bases, and 4 bases lay outside the gene matches. The CDR3 loop spans 15 amino acids. Here the CDR3 reads CASSFGQGPNTEAFF. The DNA of the CDR3 is TGTGCCAGCAGCTTTGGACAGGGTCCGAACACTGAAGCTTTCTTT.

This rearrangement joins TRBV27 to TRBJ1-5; D gene uncertain. Germline V CDR1 and CDR2: MNHEY, SMNVEV (reference sequence). CDR3 length: 14 residues. Trimming pared 6 bases from V and 0 bases from J, leaving 9 bases between. The CDR3 region has the DNA TGTGCCAGCAGCCAAGACAATAGCAATCAGCCCCAGCATTTT. As protein: CASSQDNSNQPQHF.

The V and J genes are TRBV4-2 and TRBJ2-7; D ambiguous. The V and J ends lost 0 bases and 2 bases respectively, with 11 bases between them. CDR3 length equals 15 residues. Germline-derived CDR1 and CDR2 are LGHNA and YNFKEQ. The CDR3 region has the DNA TGTGCCAGCAGCCAAGATTCCAGCTCTACCTACGAGCAGTACTTC. It translates to CASSQDSSSTYEQYF.

The chain uses TRBV20-1 and TRBJ2-7, with D possibly being TRBD1 (5 bases). Trimming pared 5 bases from V and 4 bases from J, leaving 9 bases between. Germline V CDR1 and CDR2: DFQATT, SNEGSKA (reference sequence). The CDR3 spans 11 residues. The CDR3 is CSAYRQYEQYF. CDR3 sequence (DNA): TGCAGTGCTTACCGACAGTACGAGCAGTACTTC.

This rearrangement joins TRBV2 to TRBJ2-5; D remains unclear. Trimming took off 8 bases at V and 1 base at J, with 8 bases between the two ends. In germline, CDR1 is SNHLY, CDR2 FYNNEI. This CDR3 is 12 amino acids long. CDR3 sequence: CASEISQETQYF. The CDR3 DNA reads as TGTGCCAGCGAGATAAGCCAAGAGACCCAGTACTTC.

The chain has TRBV5-1 and TRBJ2-3; TRBD1 matches at 11 bases. The CDR3 sequence is 15 residues long. Germline lookup yields CDR1 SGHRS and CDR2 YFSETQ. J was trimmed by 5 bases and V by 3 bases; bases with no gene match: 5. CDR3 sequence reads: CASSSWTGGLDTQYF. CDR3 nucleotides: TGCGCCAGCAGCTCATGGACAGGGGGCTTAGATACGCAGTATTTT.

The V and J genes are TRBV25-1 and TRBJ1-2; D unresolved. This CDR3 is 14 amino acids long. CDR1 and CDR2 (germline): MGHDK, SYGVNS. Trimming took 7 bases from V and 4 from J, leaving 16 bases between them. The CDR3 region has the DNA TGTGCCAGCACCGCGGATCCACTTATCTATGGCTACACCTTC. This translates into CASTADPLIYGYTF.

This clone has a handful of counts. The chain couples TRBV29-1 to TRBJ1-1; D remains unclear. The CDR3 has 13 residues. Germline CDR1 SQVTM, CDR2 ANQGSEA. V lost 7 bases to trimming and J lost 0 bases, with 12 bases between them. The CDR3 DNA is TGCAGCGCCGATCTGCACGTGAACACTGAAGCTTTCTTT. Translating it yields CSADLHVNTEAFF.

This rearrangement joins TRBV3-1 (or the pseudogene TRBV3-2) to TRBJ2-7, with 8 bases identical to TRBD1. With 3 bases clipped from V and 2 bases from J, the junction kept 3 bases outside the gene matches. Germline CDR1 reads LGHDT; CDR2 reads YNNKEL (reference sequence). CDR3 size: 14 residues. The DNA of the CDR3 is TGTGCCAGCAGCCATCTGGACAGGGCCTACGAGCAGTACTTC. Protein sequence: CASSHLDRAYEQYF.

The rearrangement joins TRBV5-1 to TRBJ2-2; the match to TRBD1 covers 8 bases. The V and J ends lost 0 bases and 6 bases, in that order; junction bases with no gene match: 4. The CDR3 is 15 amino acids. Germline CDR1 and CDR2: SGHRS and YFSETQ. In DNA form, the CDR3 reads TGCGCCAGCAGCTTGGAACAGGGGGTATCCGGGGAGCTGTTTTTT. Protein product: CASSLEQGVSGELFF. The complete variable domain, with remaining parts taken from reference TRBV5-1 and TRBJ2-2, reads KAGVTQTPRYLIKTRGQQVTLSCSPISGHRSVSWYQQTPGQGLQFLFEYFSETQRNKGNFPGRFSGRQFSNSRSEMNVSTLELGDSALYLCASSLEQGVSGELFFGEGSRLTVL.

The rearrangement links TRBV19 to TRBJ2-3; D tentatively fits TRBD1 or TRBD2 (5 bases each). V lost 5 bases, J lost 2 bases, and 14 bases lay in between. This CDR3 region has 15 residues. Germline values: CDR1 LNHDA, CDR2 SQIVND (reference sequence). CDR3 sequence (DNA): TGTGCCAGTAGTCCTCGGGGCGGCTCCACAGATACGCAGTATTTT. This sequence encodes CASSPRGGSTDTQYF. Full variable domain (missing parts from reference TRBV19 and TRBJ2-3): DGGITQSPKYLFRKEGQNVTLSCEQNLNHDAMYWYRQDPGQGLRLIYYSQIVNDFQKGDIAEGYSVSREKKESFPLTVTSAQKNPTAFYLCASSPRGGSTDTQYFGPGTRLTVL.

The chain is built from TRBV5-1 and TRBJ2-7; no reliable D call. The germline CDR1 and CDR2 sequences are SGHRS and YFSETQ. This CDR3 region has 15 residues. Trimming removed 4 bases at V and 5 bases at J, with 19 bases between. The CDR3 spells CASSRNGPAANEQYF. The CDR3 nucleotides read TGCGCCAGCAGCCGCAACGGCCCCGCGGCGAACGAGCAGTACTTC.

The chain links TRBV6-2 or TRBV6-3 to TRBJ2-7; the D call may be TRBD1 or TRBD2 (6 bases each). The CDR3 extends over 15 amino acids. V gave up 6 bases and J gave up 0 bases, with 15 bases separating them. Per germline, CDR1 MNHEY and CDR2 SVGEGT. CDR3 in amino acids: CASSRQGRPSYEQYF. CDR3 bases: TGTGCCAGCAGCCGCCAGGGGAGGCCCTCCTACGAGCAGTACTTC.

This chain connects TRBV18 to TRBJ1-6; D is uncertain. V was shortened by 6 bases and J by 5 bases, with 11 bases between the two germline ends. The CDR3 runs to 14 residues. CDR1 is KGHSH, CDR2 LQKENI, per germline. For the CDR3, the DNA is TGTGCCAGCTCGGCCAGAGCCGATAATTCACCCCTCCACTTT. It is translated as CASSARADNSPLHF.

This clone was observed a few times. V and J are TRBV3-1 (or the pseudogene TRBV3-2) and TRBJ2-1; 10 nucleotides agree with TRBD2. CDR1 is LGHDT and CDR2 is YNNKEL in the germline V gene (reference sequence). This CDR3 spans 16 amino acids. After removal of 4 bases from V and 6 bases from J, the junction contained 9 bases not matched to a gene. CDR3 amino acids: CASSLGLAGGGNEQFF. CDR3 nucleotide sequence: TGTGCCAGCAGCCTTGGATTAGCGGGAGGTGGCAATGAGCAGTTCTTC.

V gene TRBV7-8 combines with J gene TRBJ2-7; the D gene is possibly TRBD2 (6 bases). The CDR3 runs to 14 residues. Trimming cost V 6 bases and J 0 bases, with 12 bases left between them. Looked up from germline, CDR1 is SGHVS and CDR2 is FQNEAQ. CDR3 in DNA: TGTGCCAGCAGATCGACTAGGAGCTCCTACGAGCAGTACTTC. It specifies CASRSTRSSYEQYF.

The chain is built from TRBV10-1 and TRBJ1-2; D is uncertain. The germline gives CDR1 WNHNN, CDR2 SYGVQD (reference sequence). The CDR3 length is 15 residues. V was shortened by 2 bases and J by 0 bases, with 10 bases between the two germline ends. CDR3 nucleotide sequence: TGCGCCAGCAGTGAGGCCGAGGGAGCTAACTATGGCTACACCTTC. The encoded protein is CASSEAEGANYGYTF.

The chain has TRBV14 and TRBJ2-2, with 7 bases lining up with TRBD1. The CDR3 sequence is 17 residues long. CDR1 is SGHDN and CDR2 is FVKESK in the germline V gene. The ends lost 5 bases at V and 0 bases at J; junction bases unmatched: 9. The CDR3 DNA reads TGTGCCAGCAGCGTACTTGGGCAGGGGGCGAACACCGGGGAGCTGTTTTTT. Translating gives CASSVLGQGANTGELFF.

This clone has more than one count but fewer than ten. The chain couples TRBV7-2 to TRBJ1-3; TRBD1 agrees at 7 bases. Germline lookup yields CDR1 SGHTA and CDR2 FQGNSA. The CDR3 sequence is 15 residues long. J lost 4 bases, V lost 4 bases, and 7 bases had no gene match. As DNA, the CDR3 is TGTGCCAGCAGCTCAGTGACAGGGCACGGAAACACCATATATTTT. It codes for CASSSVTGHGNTIYF.

This rearrangement joins TRBV6-1 to TRBJ1-1; D is uncertain. From germline, CDR1 is MNHNS and CDR2 SASEGT. The CDR3 contains 13 residues. V was pared by 0 bases and J by 11 bases, with 13 bases between. CDR3 residues: CASSEARRLGAFF. The DNA of the CDR3 is TGTGCCAGCAGTGAAGCCCGGCGGCTGGGGGCTTTCTTT.